The next 19 T cell receptor beta chains were all read from a single sample in a study of T cell responses to AZD1222 COVID-19 vaccine. Repertoires were generated with immunoSEQ multiplex PCR, while TCRdb's copy carries only in-frame clones and drops some. This repertoire shows roughly 140,000 clones, roughly 88% found once; its top ten account for more than 12%. This specimen was peripheral blood, taken on day 0 of AZD1222 vaccination. The receptors shown here come from an adult in good health.

This chain uses TRBV14 with TRBJ2-6; no clear D gene. CDR1 and CDR2 from the germline V gene are SGHDN and FVKESK. The CDR3 runs to 14 residues. V was clipped by 8 bases and J by 0 bases, with 8 bases between them. The CDR3 is CASRVSSGANVLTF. For the CDR3, the DNA is TGTGCCAGCCGGGTGAGCTCTGGGGCCAACGTCCTGACTTTC.

The sample holds a few counts of this clone. The genes are TRBV28 and TRBJ1-2; no firm D call. The V and J ends lost 3 bases and 4 bases respectively, with 6 bases between them. Germline CDR1 reads MDHEN; CDR2 reads SYDVKM. This CDR3 contains 12 residues. CDR3 in amino acids: CASSFQRYGYTF. The CDR3 coding sequence is TGTGCCAGCAGTTTTCAACGCTATGGCTACACCTTC.

The V gene is TRBV27, the J gene TRBJ1-6; 7 nucleotides align to TRBD1. Germline values: CDR1 MNHEY, CDR2 SMNVEV (reference sequence). The CDR3 runs 17 residues. Trimming removed 6 bases from V and 0 bases from J; junction bases left unmatched: 8. The CDR3 DNA sequence: TGTGCCAGCAGGGGGACAGAAACCGTCTCCTATAATTCACCCCTCCACTTT. This encodes CASRGTETVSYNSPLHF.

This clone has just a few counts. The gene calls are TRBV2 and TRBJ1-2; TRBD1 agrees at 8 bases. The CDR3 runs 14 residues. Germline V lookup: CDR1 SNHLY, CDR2 FYNNEI. The V segment lost 5 bases and the J segment 4 bases; nucleotides outside the gene matches: 6. The CDR3 loop is CASSMDRASYGYTF. CDR3 DNA sequence: TGTGCCAGCAGTATGGACAGGGCGTCCTATGGCTACACCTTC.

The rearrangement links TRBV7-9 to TRBJ1-2, with D possibly TRBD1 on 5 matching bases. Germline CDR1 is SEHNR and CDR2 is FQNEAQ (reference sequence). V was shortened by 7 bases and J by 2 bases, with 8 bases between the two germline ends. The CDR3 is made up of 12 amino acids. The CDR3 DNA follows: TGTGCCAGCACCCCAGGGAACTATGGCTACACCTTC. Amino acid sequence: CASTPGNYGYTF.

The J gene is TRBJ1-2, the V gene TRBV7-2, with 10 nucleotides matching TRBD1. Germline assignment: CDR1 SGHTA and CDR2 FQGNSA. J was trimmed by 2 bases and V by 4 bases; bases with no gene match: 4. The CDR3 is made up of 15 amino acids. CDR3 residues: CASSSRQGANYGYTF. The CDR3 DNA reads TGTGCCAGCAGCTCTCGACAGGGGGCGAACTATGGCTACACCTTC.

The chain recombines TRBV7-2 with TRBJ2-7, with 9 bases fitting TRBD2. The CDR3 extends over 17 amino acids. The V and J ends lost 5 bases and 4 bases, in that order; junction bases with no gene match: 15. CDR1 and CDR2 from the germline V gene are SGHTA and FQGNSA. Here the CDR3 reads CASSGTHGGTSLYEQYF. The CDR3 nucleotides read TGTGCCAGCAGCGGTACTCACGGGGGGACTAGCCTTTACGAGCAGTACTTC. Complete variable domain (other parts from reference TRBV7-2 and TRBJ2-7): GAGVSQSPSNKVTEKGKDVELRCDPISGHTALYWYRQSLGQGLEFLIYFQGNSAPDKSGLPSDRFSAERTGGSVSTLTIQRTQQEDSAVYLCASSGTHGGTSLYEQYFGPGTRLTVT.

This chain links TRBV4-1 with TRBJ1-2; TRBD1 is a possible D gene (5 bases). V was shortened by 0 bases and J by 4 bases, with 9 bases between the two germline ends. The CDR3 covers 14 residues. CDR1 MGHRA and CDR2 YSYEKL come from the germline V gene. CDR3 residues: CASSQDPGTYGYTF. CDR3 coding DNA: TGCGCCAGCAGCCAAGATCCAGGGACCTATGGCTACACCTTC.

The J gene is TRBJ1-5, the V gene TRBV19, with D tentatively TRBD1 (5 bases). V shed 6 bases and J shed 5 bases, with 14 bases lying between them. CDR3 length: 14 residues. Germline assignment: CDR1 LNHDA and CDR2 SQIVND (reference sequence). In nucleotides, the CDR3 is TGTGCCAGTAGCGACCAGGGAGTTTATCAGCCCCAGCATTTT. This sequence encodes CASSDQGVYQPQHF.

The chain links TRBV28 to TRBJ1-6; TRBD1 is a possible D gene (5 bases). The CDR3 has 16 residues. V was clipped by 2 bases and J by 7 bases, with 15 bases between them. CDR1 MDHEN and CDR2 SYDVKM come from the germline V gene. The DNA of the CDR3 is TGTGCCAGCAGTTTAAGCGGGGAGGGGCGCAATTCACCCCTCCACTTT. It specifies CASSLSGEGRNSPLHF.

The V gene is TRBV5-1, the J gene TRBJ2-7, with D possibly being TRBD1 (6 bases). CDR3 length: 14 residues. Germline values: CDR1 SGHRS, CDR2 YFSETQ. V shed 0 bases and J shed 2 bases, with 9 bases lying between them. The CDR3 DNA reads TGCGCCAGCAGCTTGGAGGGACATACCTACGAGCAGTACTTC. Translation: CASSLEGHTYEQYF.

The J gene is TRBJ1-4, the V gene TRBV18; D call uncertain. Trimming stripped 0 bases from V and 8 bases from J, with 10 bases between. CDR1 is KGHSH, CDR2 LQKENI, per germline. The CDR3 extends over 14 amino acids. Here the CDR3 reads CASSPPSRREKLFF. In nucleotides, the CDR3 is TGTGCCAGCTCACCACCGAGCAGGCGGGAAAAACTGTTTTTT.

The J gene is TRBJ1-1, the V gene TRBV5-1; D not certain. Trimming stripped 3 bases from V and 5 bases from J, with 8 bases between. This CDR3 region has 12 residues. Looked up from germline, CDR1 is SGHRS and CDR2 is YFSETQ. The CDR3 here is CASSSEGTEAFF. The CDR3 DNA is TGCGCCAGCAGCTCAGAGGGTACTGAAGCTTTCTTT.

The chain joins TRBV28 to TRBJ2-7; tentative D call: TRBD1 (6 bases). The CDR3 consists of 15 residues. Germline V CDR1 and CDR2: MDHEN, SYDVKM. Trimming took off 6 bases at V and 1 base at J, with 16 bases between the two ends. CDR3 protein: CASRETGSESYEQYF. CDR3 nucleotide sequence: TGTGCCAGCAGAGAAACAGGGTCGGAATCCTACGAGCAGTACTTC.

The gene calls are TRBV5-1 and TRBJ1-1; the D gene is possibly TRBD1 (5 bases). CDR3 length equals 13 residues. The V gene lost 0 bases and the J gene lost 8 bases, with 11 bases spanning the gap. Germline values: CDR1 SGHRS, CDR2 YFSETQ. CDR3 sequence (DNA): TGCGCCAGCAGCTTGGATCGGGAGGGGGAAGCTTTCTTT. Translated: CASSLDREGEAFF.

This chain uses TRBV10-1 with TRBJ1-4, with TRBD1 as a possible D gene (6 bases). CDR3 length: 14 amino acids. Per the germline V gene, CDR1 is WNHNN and CDR2 is SYGVQD (reference sequence). V shed 11 bases and J shed 5 bases, with 18 bases lying between them. The CDR3 DNA reads TGCGCCGGCTACGTACAGGGTACGAATGAAAAACTGTTTTTT. Protein: CAGYVQGTNEKLFF.

This sequence joins TRBV9 and TRBJ2-7, with D perhaps TRBD2 (6 bases). CDR3 length equals 14 residues. V shed 2 bases and J shed 2 bases, with 11 bases lying between them. Germline lookup yields CDR1 SGDLS and CDR2 YYNGEE. The CDR3 DNA reads as TGTGCCAGCAGCGTCGGGGGAACTACCTACGAGCAGTACTTC. It translates to CASSVGGTTYEQYF.

The chain combines TRBV30 with TRBJ2-3; D unclear. The germline CDR1 and CDR2 sequences are GTSNPN and SVGIG (reference sequence). The CDR3 covers 13 residues. Here the CDR3 DNA reads TGTGCTCAGACCCTTTGGGGAACAGATACGCAGTATTTT. It is translated as CAQTLWGTDTQYF.

The V gene is TRBV21-1, the J gene TRBJ2-7; no DNA check was done on the table's D call, TRBD1. TRBV21-1 is a pseudogene. The CDR3 loop spans 15 amino acids. The CDR3 sequence is CASSRQDRGNYEQYF. The CDR3 bases are TGTGCCAGCAGCCGACAGGACAGGGGTAACTACGAGCAGTACTTC.